This T cell receptor (gamma chain) was sequenced during a study of γδ T cells in repeated Plasmodium falciparum infection. In the study overall: Donors were malaria-exposed Malian children or age- and gender-matched Australian children. Samples were taken at baseline, before some infections, and 21 days after each.

Flow sorting of PBMC yielded separate Vgamma9/Vdelta2+ and Vdelta2-negative gammadelta T cell populations for bulk repertoire analysis. This CDR3 is built from 12 residues. CDR1 is GITISATS, CDR2 ISYDGTV, per germline (reference sequence). With CATT, TCRdb re-called clones from the multiplex PCR reads. Of more than 20,000 gamma-chain clones in the sample, 3% were seen once. Regarding the study as a whole: Over time and infection, Vgamma9/Vdelta2+ repertoires remained highly stable and polyclonal. Vdelta2-negative gammadelta repertoires appeared less diverse and less shared in Malian than Australian children.

The sample holds many counts of this clone. Antigen: not known. Since a far larger clone is one base different, this is likely a read error. Other DNA variants within this sample encode the same CDR3. This rearrangement joins TRGV9 to TRGJ1 or TRGJ2. The J gene comes from matching the DNA to germline here; TCRdb lacks it. The TCR comes from a pool of human donors (malaria-infected and uninfected, not separated). Sequencing was done on a sample of gamma-delta T cells from blood. CDR3 region: CALWEDYYKKLF. In DNA, the CDR3 is TGTGCCTTGTGGGAAGATTACTATAAGAAACTCTTT.